This T cell receptor beta chain derives from a study of read filtering for tumor transcriptome and immune sequencing. Study-wide context: Mean patient age was roughly 70 years, range roughly 45 to 85; 17 to 20 male, some 15 female. Per sample, TCR-region reads ranged about 4 to 11 million by IR-seq, 85 to 1273 by RNA-seq. 8 patients were R-ISS I, more than 15 were R-ISS II, six or seven were R-ISS III. Findings and caveats of the study: Sorted CD138-negative bone marrow cells were not purified T cells.

V dropped 1 base and J dropped 6 bases, with 16 bases sitting between them. Germline V CDR1 and CDR2: SGHVS, FQNEAQ. The CDR3 runs 16 residues. The library was built from roughly 400 ng RNA with molecular barcoded adaptors for alpha/delta and beta/gamma chains. TCRdb processed the reads anew with MiXCR; each CDR3 protein has one entry. The table shows around 41,000 distinct CDR3 sequences, with approximately 12% occurring only once. Many counts were recorded for this clonotype. Its antigen is still unknown. This sequence originates from a donor at least 40 years old with multiple myeloma. The chain links TRBV7-8 to TRBJ1-5; D ambiguous. Source material: a population of CD138-negative cells sorted from bone marrow. The DNA for the CDR3 is TGTGCCAGCAGCTTAGGACGGGCGGTCTTCGTTCAGCCCCAGCATTTT. This encodes CASSLGRAVFVQPQHF.